These T cell receptor beta chains were read from a single sample in a study of blood T cell repertoires in COVID-19. Sequencing was performed with immunoSEQ multiplex PCR; in TCRdb, only in-frame clones are kept and a portion is missing. The repertoire consists of 200,000 to 250,000 clones, with almost 85% occurring once and the leading ten covering 2.4%. Sequenced material: peripheral blood. The receptors derive from a woman in her sixties or seventies with COVID-19, enrolled during active disease. Both conserved end residues are part of each CDR3. The D gene is left open where the match is weak. Some rows mark clone size as missing; the rest say once, few, many or name a class of expanded clone.

J | D | size | V | DNA | CDR3
TRBJ2-7 | . | . | TRBV7-2 | TGTGCCAGCAGCCCCCGGACTTACTCCTACGAGCAGTACTTC | CASSPRTYSYEQYF
TRBJ1-2 | . | . | TRBV19 | TGTGCCAGTAGTTCCCGTCTCTATGGCTACACCTTC | CASSSRLYGYTF
TRBJ2-1 | . | . | TRBV11-2 | TGTGCCAGCAGCTTAGATTTCGCGGGCTCCTACAATGAGCAGTTCTTC | CASSLDFAGSYNEQFF
TRBJ2-7 | . | . | TRBV18 | TGTGCCAGCTCGGAACGACACGACACTTCCTACGAGCAGTACTTC | CASSERHDTSYEQYF
TRBJ2-2 | . | . | TRBV10-3 | TGTGCCATCAGTGAGAACGGAATGGGCGTCGGGGAGCTGTTTTTT | CAISENGMGVGELFF
TRBJ1-1 | TRBD1 | . | TRBV18 | TGTGCCAGCTCGCCGGACAGGATCCTGAACACTGAAGCTTTCTTT | CASSPDRILNTEAFF
TRBJ1-2 | TRBD1 | . | TRBV19 | TGTGCCAGTAGTCCTTGGGACAGGGGGCGCGTCGGCTACACCTTC | CASSPWDRGRVGYTF
TRBJ2-2 | TRBD2 | . | TRBV5-4 | TGTGCCAGCAGCTCGGGAGGGGCGGTCACCGGGGAGCTGTTTTTT | CASSSGGAVTGELFF
TRBJ2-3 | TRBD2 | . | TRBV6-4 | TGTGCCAGCAGTGGGACTAGCGGGGGGGCGGATACGCAGTATTTT | CASSGTSGGADTQYF
TRBJ2-6 | . | . | TRBV19 | TGTGCCAGTAGTATAAGCGGCAGATCTGGGGCCAACGTCCTGACTTTC | CASSISGRSGANVLTF
TRBJ1-2 | . | . | TRBV9 | TGTGCCAGCAGCGTAGAAGGGGGTCCTAACTATGGCTACACCTTC | CASSVEGGPNYGYTF
TRBJ2-3 | TRBD2 | once | TRBV3-1/TRBV3-2 | TGTGCCAGCAGCCAAGCTAGCGGGATTGAGGGTACGCAGTATTTT | CASSQASGIEGTQYF